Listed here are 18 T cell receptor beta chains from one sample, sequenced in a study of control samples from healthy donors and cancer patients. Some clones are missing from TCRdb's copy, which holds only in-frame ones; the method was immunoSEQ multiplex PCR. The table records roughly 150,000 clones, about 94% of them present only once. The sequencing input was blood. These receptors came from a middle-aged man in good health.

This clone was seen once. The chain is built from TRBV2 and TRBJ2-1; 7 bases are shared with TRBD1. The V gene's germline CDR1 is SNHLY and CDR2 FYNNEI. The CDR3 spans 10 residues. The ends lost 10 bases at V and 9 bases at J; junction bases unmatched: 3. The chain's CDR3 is CAKGTVEQFF. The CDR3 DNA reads TGTGCCAAAGGGACAGTTGAGCAGTTCTTC.

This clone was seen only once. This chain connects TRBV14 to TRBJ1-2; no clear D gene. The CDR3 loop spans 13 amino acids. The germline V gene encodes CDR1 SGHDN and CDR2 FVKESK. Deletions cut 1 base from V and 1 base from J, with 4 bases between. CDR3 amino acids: CASSQVFNYGYTF. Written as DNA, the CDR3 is TGTGCCAGCAGCCAAGTGTTTAACTATGGCTACACCTTC. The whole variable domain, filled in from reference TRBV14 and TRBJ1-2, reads EAGVTQFPSHSVIEKGQTVTLRCDPISGHDNLYWYRRVMGKEIKFLLHFVKESKQDESGMPNNRFLAERTGGTYSTLKVQPAELEDSGVYFCASSQVFNYGYTFGSGTRLTVV.

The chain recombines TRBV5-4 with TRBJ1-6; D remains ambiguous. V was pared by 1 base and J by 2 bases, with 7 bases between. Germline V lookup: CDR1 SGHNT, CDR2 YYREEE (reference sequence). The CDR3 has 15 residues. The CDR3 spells CASSLTGTYNSPLHF. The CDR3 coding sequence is TGTGCCAGCAGCTTGACGGGAACCTATAATTCACCCCTCCACTTT.

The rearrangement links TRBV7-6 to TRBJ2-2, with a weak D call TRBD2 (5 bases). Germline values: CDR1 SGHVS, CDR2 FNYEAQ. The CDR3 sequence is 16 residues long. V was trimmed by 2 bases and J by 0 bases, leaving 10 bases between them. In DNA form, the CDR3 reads TGTGCCAGCAGCTTACTGAGCGGATCGAACACCGGGGAGCTGTTTTTT. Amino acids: CASSLLSGSNTGELFF.

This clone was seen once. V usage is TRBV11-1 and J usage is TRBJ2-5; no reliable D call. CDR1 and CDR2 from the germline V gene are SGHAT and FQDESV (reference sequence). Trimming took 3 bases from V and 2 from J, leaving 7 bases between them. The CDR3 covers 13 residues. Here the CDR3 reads CASSLIVQETQYF. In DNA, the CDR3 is TGTGCCAGCAGCTTGATAGTACAAGAGACCCAGTACTTC. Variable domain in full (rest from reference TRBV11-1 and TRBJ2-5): EAEVAQSPRYKITEKSQAVAFWCDPISGHATLYWYRQILGQGPELLVQFQDESVVDDSQLPKDRFSAERLKGVDSTLKIQPAELGDSAMYLCASSLIVQETQYFGPGTRLLVL.

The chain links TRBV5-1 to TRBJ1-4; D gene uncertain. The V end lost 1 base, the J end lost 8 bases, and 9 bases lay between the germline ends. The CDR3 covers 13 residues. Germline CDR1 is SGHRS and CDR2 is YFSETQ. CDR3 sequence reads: CASSLRGPEKLFF. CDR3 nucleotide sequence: TGCGCCAGCAGCTTGAGAGGGCCGGAAAAACTGTTTTTT.

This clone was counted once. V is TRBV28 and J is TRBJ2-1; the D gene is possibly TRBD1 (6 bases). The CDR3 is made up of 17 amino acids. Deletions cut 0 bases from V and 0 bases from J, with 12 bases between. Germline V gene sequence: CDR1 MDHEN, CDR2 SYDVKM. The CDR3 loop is CASSLWTGFSSYNEQFF. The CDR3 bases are TGTGCCAGCAGTTTATGGACAGGTTTCAGCTCCTACAATGAGCAGTTCTTC.

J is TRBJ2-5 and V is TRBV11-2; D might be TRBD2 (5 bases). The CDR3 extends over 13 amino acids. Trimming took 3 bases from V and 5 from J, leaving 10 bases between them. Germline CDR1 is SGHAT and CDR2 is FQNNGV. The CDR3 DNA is TGTGCCAGCAGCTTTGGGGAGAGGGAGACCCAGTACTTC. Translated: CASSFGERETQYF. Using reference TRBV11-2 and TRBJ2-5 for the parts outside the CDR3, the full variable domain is EAGVAQSPRYKIIEKRQSVAFWCNPISGHATLYWYQQILGQGPKLLIQFQNNGVVDDSQLPKDRFSAERLKGVDSTLKIQPAKLEDSAVYLCASSFGERETQYFGPGTRLLVL.

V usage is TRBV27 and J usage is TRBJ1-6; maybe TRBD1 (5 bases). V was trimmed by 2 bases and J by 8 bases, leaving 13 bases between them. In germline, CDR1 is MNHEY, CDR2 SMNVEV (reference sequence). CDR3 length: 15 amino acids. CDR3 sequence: CASSLRPGRDSPLHF. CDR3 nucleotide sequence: TGTGCCAGCAGTTTACGTCCAGGGAGAGATTCACCCCTCCACTTT.

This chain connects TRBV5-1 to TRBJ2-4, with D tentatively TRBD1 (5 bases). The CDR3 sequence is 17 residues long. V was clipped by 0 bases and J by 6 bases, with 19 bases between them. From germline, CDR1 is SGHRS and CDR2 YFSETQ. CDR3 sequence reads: CASSLGQQGLGRNIQYF. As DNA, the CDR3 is TGCGCCAGCAGCTTGGGACAGCAGGGCTTAGGAAGAAACATTCAGTACTTC.

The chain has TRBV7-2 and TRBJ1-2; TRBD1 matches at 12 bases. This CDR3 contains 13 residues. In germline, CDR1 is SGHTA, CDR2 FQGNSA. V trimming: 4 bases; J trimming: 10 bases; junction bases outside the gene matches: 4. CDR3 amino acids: CASSWDRGLDYTF. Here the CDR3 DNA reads TGTGCCAGCAGCTGGGACAGGGGGCTAGACTACACCTTC.

In DNA, the CDR3 is TGTGCCAGCAGTGAGGACACCACGTTGGGGGAGCTGTTTTTT. This sequence encodes CASSEDTTLGELFF. This rearrangement joins TRBV6-2 or TRBV6-3 to TRBJ2-2; a weak D match, TRBD1 (5 bases). The CDR3 contains 14 residues. The V end was cut by 5 bases, the J end by 8 bases, with 15 bases between. The V gene's germline CDR1 is MNHEY and CDR2 SVGEGT.

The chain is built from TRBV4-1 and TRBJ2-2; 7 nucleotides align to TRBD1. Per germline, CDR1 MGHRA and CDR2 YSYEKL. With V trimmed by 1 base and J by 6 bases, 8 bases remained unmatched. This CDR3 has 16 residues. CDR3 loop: CASSQGQGVFAGELFF. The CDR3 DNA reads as TGCGCCAGCAGCCAAGGGCAGGGGGTTTTTGCCGGGGAGCTGTTTTTT.

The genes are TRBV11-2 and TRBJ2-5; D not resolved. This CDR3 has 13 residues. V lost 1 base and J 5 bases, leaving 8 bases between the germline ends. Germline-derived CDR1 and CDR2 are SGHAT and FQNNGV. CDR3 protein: CASSLGNVETQYF. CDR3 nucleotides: TGTGCCAGCAGCTTAGGTAACGTGGAGACCCAGTACTTC.

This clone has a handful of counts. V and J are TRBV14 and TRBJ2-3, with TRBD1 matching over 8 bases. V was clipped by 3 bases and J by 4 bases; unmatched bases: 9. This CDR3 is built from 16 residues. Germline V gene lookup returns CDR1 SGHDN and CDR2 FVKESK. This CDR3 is CASSHQPRGPADTQYF. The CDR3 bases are TGTGCCAGCAGCCACCAACCCAGGGGGCCGGCAGATACGCAGTATTTT.

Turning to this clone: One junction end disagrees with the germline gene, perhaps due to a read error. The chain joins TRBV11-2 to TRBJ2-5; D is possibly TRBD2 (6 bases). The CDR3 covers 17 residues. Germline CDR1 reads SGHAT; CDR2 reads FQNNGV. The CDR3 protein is CASSLEGMGRGEETQYF. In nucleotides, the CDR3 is TGTGCCAGCAGCCTAGAGGGAATGGGGCGGGGAGAAGAGACCCAGTACTTC.

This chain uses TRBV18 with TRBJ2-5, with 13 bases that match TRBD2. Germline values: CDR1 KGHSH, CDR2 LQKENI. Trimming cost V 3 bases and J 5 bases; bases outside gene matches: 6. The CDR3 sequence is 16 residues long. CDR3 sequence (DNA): TGTGCCAGCTCACCTCCCGGGACTAGCGGGATTGAGACCCAGTACTTC. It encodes CASSPPGTSGIETQYF.

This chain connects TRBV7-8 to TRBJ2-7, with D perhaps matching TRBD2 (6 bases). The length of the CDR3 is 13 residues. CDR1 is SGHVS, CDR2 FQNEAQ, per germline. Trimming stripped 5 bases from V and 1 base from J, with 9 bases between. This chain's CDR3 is CASSRGTSYEQYF. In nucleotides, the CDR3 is TGTGCCAGCAGCCGCGGGACTTCCTACGAGCAGTACTTC.